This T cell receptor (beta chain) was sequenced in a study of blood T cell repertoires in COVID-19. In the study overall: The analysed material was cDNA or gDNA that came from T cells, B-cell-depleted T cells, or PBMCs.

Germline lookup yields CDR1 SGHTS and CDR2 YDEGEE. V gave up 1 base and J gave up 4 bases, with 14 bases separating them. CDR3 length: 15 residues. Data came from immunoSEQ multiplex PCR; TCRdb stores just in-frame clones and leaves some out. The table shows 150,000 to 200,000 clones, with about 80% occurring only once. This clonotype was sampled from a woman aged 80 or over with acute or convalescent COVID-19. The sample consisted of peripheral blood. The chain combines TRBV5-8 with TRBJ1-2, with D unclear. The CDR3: CASSLISGNGYGYTF. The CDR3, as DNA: TGTGCCAGCAGCTTGATCTCAGGAAACGGCTATGGCTACACCTTC.